The rows below give T cell receptor beta chains drawn from one sample of a study of molecular identifiers for immune sequencing clone quantification. Each CDR3 protein gets one entry after TCRdb re-called the PCR reads with MiXCR. Found here are tens of thousands of distinct CDR3 sequences, 24% of them singletons; the top ten hold approximately 0.89%. The source material was naive CD8+ T cells from blood, with Jurkat cell RNA spiked in. These receptors all stem from a human donor in good health. Some libraries in this study had Jurkat cell RNA spiked in. Both conserved end residues are part of each CDR3. The D gene is left open where the match is weak. The size entry is marked missing in some rows and otherwise reads once, few, many or a size class.

j_call: TRBJ1-2; v_call: TRBV4-3; d_call: NA; clone_size: NA; cdr3_nt: TGCGCCCGCCGCCCAGCGCGTATCCCCCCCTATGGCTACACCTTC; cdr3_aa: CARRPARIPPYGYTF
j_call: TRBJ2-7; v_call: TRBV4-3; d_call: NA; clone_size: many; cdr3_nt: TGCGCCAGCAGCCAAGATAGGACAGAGGGTTGGGAGCAGTACTTC; cdr3_aa: CASSQDRTEGWEQYF
j_call: TRBJ1-1; v_call: TRBV29-1; d_call: NA; clone_size: many; cdr3_nt: TGCAGCGTTGCTGACGGGACGTACACTGAAGCTTTCTTT; cdr3_aa: CSVADGTYTEAFF
j_call: TRBJ2-1; v_call: TRBV4-2; d_call: NA; clone_size: many; cdr3_nt: TGTGCCAGCAGCCAAGAAAAGGGCGTTAATGAGCAGTTCTTC; cdr3_aa: CASSQEKGVNEQFF
j_call: TRBJ1-1; v_call: TRBV5-8; d_call: NA; clone_size: many; cdr3_nt: TGTGCCAGCAGCTTGGAGGCGGGGCCGAACACTGAAGCTTTCTTT; cdr3_aa: CASSLEAGPNTEAFF
j_call: TRBJ1-4; v_call: TRBV5-1; d_call: NA; clone_size: many; cdr3_nt: TGCGCCAGCAGCTTGGCCGACAGTACCGAAAAACTGTTTTTT; cdr3_aa: CASSLADSTEKLFF
j_call: TRBJ2-7; v_call: TRBV7-8; d_call: NA; clone_size: many; cdr3_nt: TGTGCCAGCGCCCAGGCGAGTCTTACCCTTCCCTACGAGCAGTACTTC; cdr3_aa: CASAQASLTLPYEQYF
j_call: TRBJ2-5; v_call: TRBV19; d_call: TRBD1; clone_size: many; cdr3_nt: TGTGCCAGTAAGCGGACAGGGCGTTTCCAAGAGACCCAGTACTTC; cdr3_aa: CASKRTGRFQETQYF
j_call: TRBJ2-3; v_call: TRBV20-1; d_call: NA; clone_size: few; cdr3_nt: TGCAGTGCTAGAGCTAGGGGGGGGGATGTAGATACGCAGTATTTT; cdr3_aa: CSARARGGDVDTQYF
j_call: TRBJ1-5; v_call: TRBV7-9; d_call: NA; clone_size: medium-sized; cdr3_nt: TGTGCCAGCAGCTCCCCGAGAGACAGTTTGGGCAATCAGCCCCAGCATTTT; cdr3_aa: CASSSPRDSLGNQPQHF
j_call: TRBJ2-5; v_call: TRBV27; d_call: NA; clone_size: many; cdr3_nt: TGTGCCAGCAGCCATTCCCTGGGGCTTGAGACCCAGTACTTC; cdr3_aa: CASSHSLGLETQYF
j_call: TRBJ1-4; v_call: TRBV30; d_call: TRBD1; clone_size: many; cdr3_nt: TGTGCCTGGATTCCGGGACAGGGTGGTGAAAAACTGTTTTTT; cdr3_aa: CAWIPGQGGEKLFF
j_call: TRBJ2-1; v_call: TRBV20-1; d_call: NA; clone_size: few; cdr3_nt: TGCAGTGCCTCCACAGGCGAGCAGTTCTTC; cdr3_aa: CSASTGEQFF